These T cell receptor beta chains were read from a single sample in a study of cytomegalovirus exposure and HLA in healthy donors. The assay was immunoSEQ multiplex PCR, and TCRdb's table has in-frame clones only and misses some. The table includes approximately 220,000 clones, 65% to 85% detected once. The source material was PBMCs. These receptor sequences come from a boy aged 2 to 10 in good health and CMV-seronegative. Both conserved end residues are part of each CDR3. A D gene is named only where the DNA matches it firmly. Size is omitted from some rows. Given values are once, few, many or a class for expanded clones.

J gene: TRBJ2-1
clone size: .
V gene: TRBV7-6
D gene: TRBD2
CDR3 DNA: TGTGCCAGCAGCTTAAGTTTGGGGGACTACCCTTTGGCTCCGGGCAATGAGCAGTTCTTC
CDR3 protein: CASSLSLGDYPLAPGNEQFF

J gene: TRBJ2-7
clone size: once
V gene: TRBV19
D gene: .
CDR3 DNA: TGTGCCAGTAGTATAGATCCCCCCGGGGGACGGTACGAGCAGTACTTC
CDR3 protein: CASSIDPPGGRYEQYF

J gene: TRBJ2-7
clone size: once
V gene: TRBV11-2
D gene: TRBD2
CDR3 DNA: TGTGCCAGCAGCTCCTGGACTAGCGGGAAATACGAGCAGTACTTC
CDR3 protein: CASSSWTSGKYEQYF

J gene: TRBJ2-3
clone size: .
V gene: TRBV7-3
D gene: TRBD2
CDR3 DNA: TGTGCCAGCAGCCCTGGGACTAGCGGGGGGCAGCACGCAGATACGCAGTATTTT
CDR3 protein: CASSPGTSGGQHADTQYF

J gene: TRBJ1-2
clone size: .
V gene: TRBV19
D gene: .
CDR3 DNA: TGTGCCAGTATCGGCGGCTATGGCTACACCTTC
CDR3 protein: CASIGGYGYTF

J gene: TRBJ2-1
clone size: once
V gene: TRBV10-3
D gene: .
CDR3 DNA: TGTGCCATCAGTGATAGAAACTTAAACAATGAGCAGTTCTTC
CDR3 protein: CAISDRNLNNEQFF

J gene: TRBJ2-2
clone size: .
V gene: TRBV1
D gene: .
CDR3 DNA: TGCACCAGCAGCCGGGAGAGGAAGAGACAGGGGGCGGGCGGGGAGCTGTTTTTT
CDR3 protein: CTSSRERKRQGAGGELFF

J gene: TRBJ1-1
clone size: .
V gene: TRBV5-1
D gene: .
CDR3 DNA: TGCGCCAGCAGCCTGACCGGGGGACGGGGTATGAACACTGAAGCTTTCTTT
CDR3 protein: CASSLTGGRGMNTEAFF

J gene: TRBJ2-4
clone size: .
V gene: TRBV19
D gene: TRBD1
CDR3 DNA: TGTGCCAGTACCCCGACAGGGTTGGTTGACATTCAGTACTTC
CDR3 protein: CASTPTGLVDIQYF

J gene: TRBJ1-2
clone size: .
V gene: TRBV9
D gene: .
CDR3 DNA: TGTGCCAGCAGCGTAGCTCCAGGCGCCAACTATGGCTACACCTTC
CDR3 protein: CASSVAPGANYGYTF

J gene: TRBJ1-2
clone size: few
V gene: TRBV5-6
D gene: .
CDR3 DNA: TGTGCCAGCAGCCCCGGGGGGGACAACCTCAGCAATGGCTACACCTTC
CDR3 protein: CASSPGGDNLSNGYTF

J gene: TRBJ2-5
clone size: .
V gene: TRBV7-3
D gene: TRBD1
CDR3 DNA: TGTGCCAGCAGCATGACCGGGACAGGGGATGGAGAGACCCAGTACTTC
CDR3 protein: CASSMTGTGDGETQYF

J gene: TRBJ2-7
clone size: .
V gene: TRBV7-9
D gene: TRBD1
CDR3 DNA: TGTGCCAGCAGCTTAAAGGGACAGTTGACCTACGAGCAGTACTTC
CDR3 protein: CASSLKGQLTYEQYF

J gene: TRBJ2-1
clone size: .
V gene: TRBV11-2
D gene: TRBD1
CDR3 DNA: TGTGCCAGCGACAGGGGTGCGATGAATGAGCAGTTCTTC
CDR3 protein: CASDRGAMNEQFF

J gene: TRBJ2-4
clone size: .
V gene: TRBV6-5
D gene: .
CDR3 DNA: TGTGCCAGCGCTATGGGGCTCGGAGCCAAAAACATTCAGTACTTC
CDR3 protein: CASAMGLGAKNIQYF

J gene: TRBJ2-3
clone size: .
V gene: TRBV4-1
D gene: TRBD2
CDR3 DNA: TGCGCCAGCAGCCAAGGCGGGAGGGCAGATACGCAGTATTTT
CDR3 protein: CASSQGGRADTQYF

J gene: TRBJ1-1
clone size: .
V gene: TRBV6-6
D gene: .
CDR3 DNA: TGTGCCAGCAGCCCGACGTCGACAGGAGTGAACACTGAAGCTTTCTTT
CDR3 protein: CASSPTSTGVNTEAFF

J gene: TRBJ2-7
clone size: .
V gene: TRBV14
D gene: TRBD1
CDR3 DNA: TGTGCCAGCAGCCAGGACAGGGGACCTTCCTACGAGCAGTACTTC
CDR3 protein: CASSQDRGPSYEQYF

J gene: TRBJ2-1
clone size: few
V gene: TRBV10-2
D gene: TRBD2
CDR3 DNA: TGCGCCAGCCGGGGAGGGGAGAATGAGCAGTTCTTC
CDR3 protein: CASRGGENEQFF

J gene: TRBJ2-5
clone size: .
V gene: TRBV7-8
D gene: .
CDR3 DNA: TGTGCCAGCAGACTTGCAGGGTTGGAGACCCAGTACTTC
CDR3 protein: CASRLAGLETQYF

J gene: TRBJ1-5
clone size: .
V gene: TRBV19
D gene: TRBD1
CDR3 DNA: TGTGCCACTACGGGACAGGGGATATACCAGCCCCAGCATTTT
CDR3 protein: CATTGQGIYQPQHF